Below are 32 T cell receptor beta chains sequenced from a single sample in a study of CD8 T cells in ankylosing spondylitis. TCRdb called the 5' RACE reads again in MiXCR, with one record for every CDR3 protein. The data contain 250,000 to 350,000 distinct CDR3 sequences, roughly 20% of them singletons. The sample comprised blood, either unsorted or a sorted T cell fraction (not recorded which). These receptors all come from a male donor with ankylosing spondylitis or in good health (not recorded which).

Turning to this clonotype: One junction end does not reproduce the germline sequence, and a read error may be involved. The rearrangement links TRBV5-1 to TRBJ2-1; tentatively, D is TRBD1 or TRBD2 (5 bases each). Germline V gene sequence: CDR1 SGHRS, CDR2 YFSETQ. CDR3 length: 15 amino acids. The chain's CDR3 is CASSLLGVSFNEQFF. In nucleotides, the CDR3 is TGCGCCAGCAGCTTGTTGGGGGTTTCCTTCAATGAGCAGTTCTTC.

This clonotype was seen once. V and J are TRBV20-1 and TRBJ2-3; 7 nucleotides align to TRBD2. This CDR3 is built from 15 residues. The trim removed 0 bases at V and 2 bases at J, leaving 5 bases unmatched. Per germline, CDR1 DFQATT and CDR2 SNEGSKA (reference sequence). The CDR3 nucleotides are TGCAGTGCTAGAGATCGCCGGGGGGTCACAGATACGCAGTATTTT. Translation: CSARDRRGVTDTQYF.

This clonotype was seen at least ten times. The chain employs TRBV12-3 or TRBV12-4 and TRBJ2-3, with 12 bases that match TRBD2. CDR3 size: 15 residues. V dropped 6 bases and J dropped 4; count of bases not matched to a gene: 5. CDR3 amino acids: CASRTGTSGPDTQYF. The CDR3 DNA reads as TGTGCCAGCAGAACCGGGACTAGCGGGCCAGATACGCAGTATTTT.

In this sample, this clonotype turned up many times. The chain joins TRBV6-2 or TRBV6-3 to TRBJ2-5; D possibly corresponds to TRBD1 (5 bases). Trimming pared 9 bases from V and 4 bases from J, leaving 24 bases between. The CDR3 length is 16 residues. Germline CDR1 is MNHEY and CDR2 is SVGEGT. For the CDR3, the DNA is TGTGCCAGTCGCCTGCCCCAGGGATTGGAAAGAGAGACCCAGTACTTC. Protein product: CASRLPQGLERETQYF.

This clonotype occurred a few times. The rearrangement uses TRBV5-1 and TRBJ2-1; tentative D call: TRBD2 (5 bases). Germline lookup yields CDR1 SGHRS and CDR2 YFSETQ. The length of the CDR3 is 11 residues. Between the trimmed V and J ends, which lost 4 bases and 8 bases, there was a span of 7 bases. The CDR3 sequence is CASSASYEQFF. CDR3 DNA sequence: TGCGCCAGCAGCGCTAGCTATGAGCAGTTCTTC.

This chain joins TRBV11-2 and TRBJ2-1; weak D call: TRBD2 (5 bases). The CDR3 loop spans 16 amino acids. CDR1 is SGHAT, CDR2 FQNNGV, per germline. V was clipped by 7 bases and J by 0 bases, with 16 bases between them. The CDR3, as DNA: TGTGCCAGCACCCATGGAGGCGGAGCCTCCTACAATGAGCAGTTCTTC. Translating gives CASTHGGGASYNEQFF.

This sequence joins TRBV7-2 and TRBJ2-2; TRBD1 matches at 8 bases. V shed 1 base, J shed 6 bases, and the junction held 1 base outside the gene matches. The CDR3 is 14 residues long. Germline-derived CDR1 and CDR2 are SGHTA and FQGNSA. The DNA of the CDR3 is TGTGCCAGCAGCTTAGGGACAGGGTCCGGGGAGCTGTTTTTT. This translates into CASSLGTGSGELFF.

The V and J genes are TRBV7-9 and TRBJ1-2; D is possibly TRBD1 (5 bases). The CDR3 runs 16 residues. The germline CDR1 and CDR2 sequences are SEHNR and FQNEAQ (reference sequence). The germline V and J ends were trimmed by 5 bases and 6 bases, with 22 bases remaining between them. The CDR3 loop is CASSEAVAGSTHGYTF. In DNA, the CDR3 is TGTGCCAGCAGCGAAGCGGTGGCAGGGAGTACCCATGGCTACACCTTC.

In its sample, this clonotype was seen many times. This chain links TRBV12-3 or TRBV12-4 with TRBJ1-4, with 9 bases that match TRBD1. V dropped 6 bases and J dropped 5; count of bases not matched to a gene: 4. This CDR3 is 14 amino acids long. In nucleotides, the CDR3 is TGTGCCAGCAGGCAGGGGACAGGGAATGAAAAACTGTTTTTT. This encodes CASRQGTGNEKLFF.

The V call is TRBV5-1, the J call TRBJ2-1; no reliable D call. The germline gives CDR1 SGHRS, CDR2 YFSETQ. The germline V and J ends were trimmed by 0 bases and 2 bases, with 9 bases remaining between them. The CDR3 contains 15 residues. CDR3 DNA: TGCGCCAGCAGCTTGGGCCCAGCAACCTACAATGAGCAGTTCTTC. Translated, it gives CASSLGPATYNEQFF.

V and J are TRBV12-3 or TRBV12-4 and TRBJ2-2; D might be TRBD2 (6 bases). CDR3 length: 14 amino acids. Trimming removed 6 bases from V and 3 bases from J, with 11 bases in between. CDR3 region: CASRSKRDTGELFF. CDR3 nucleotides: TGTGCCAGCAGATCTAAGCGGGACACCGGGGAGCTGTTTTTT.

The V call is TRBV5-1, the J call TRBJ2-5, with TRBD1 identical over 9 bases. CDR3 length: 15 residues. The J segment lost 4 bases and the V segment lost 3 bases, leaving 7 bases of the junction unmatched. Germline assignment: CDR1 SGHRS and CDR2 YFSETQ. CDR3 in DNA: TGCGCCAGCAGCTACCGCACAGGGGGCGGAGAGACCCAGTACTTC. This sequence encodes CASSYRTGGGETQYF.

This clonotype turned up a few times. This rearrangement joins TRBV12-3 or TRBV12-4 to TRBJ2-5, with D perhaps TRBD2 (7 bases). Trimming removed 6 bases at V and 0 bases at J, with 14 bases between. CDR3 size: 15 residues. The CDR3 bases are TGTGCCAGCAGCCCGGGGAGGGGGTACCAAGAGACCCAGTACTTC. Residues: CASSPGRGYQETQYF.

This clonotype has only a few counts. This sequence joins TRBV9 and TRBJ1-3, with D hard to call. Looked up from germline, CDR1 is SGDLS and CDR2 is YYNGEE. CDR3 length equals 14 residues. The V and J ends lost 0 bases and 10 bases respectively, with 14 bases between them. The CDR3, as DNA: TGTGCCAGCAGCGTAGCTAGGACTTCTTCGACCATATATTTT. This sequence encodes CASSVARTSSTIYF. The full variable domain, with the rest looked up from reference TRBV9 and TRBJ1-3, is DSGVTQTPKHLITATGQRVTLRCSPRSGDLSVYWYQQSLDQGLQFLIQYYNGEERAKGNILERFSAQQFPDLHSELNLSSLELGDSALYFCASSVARTSSTIYFGEGSWLTVV.

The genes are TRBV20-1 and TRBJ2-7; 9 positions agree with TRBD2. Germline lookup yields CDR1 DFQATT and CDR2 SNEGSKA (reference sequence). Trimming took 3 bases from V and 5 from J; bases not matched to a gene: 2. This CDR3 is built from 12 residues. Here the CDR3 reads CSARGTSHEQYV. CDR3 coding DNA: TGCAGTGCTAGGGGGACTAGCCACGAGCAGTACGTC.

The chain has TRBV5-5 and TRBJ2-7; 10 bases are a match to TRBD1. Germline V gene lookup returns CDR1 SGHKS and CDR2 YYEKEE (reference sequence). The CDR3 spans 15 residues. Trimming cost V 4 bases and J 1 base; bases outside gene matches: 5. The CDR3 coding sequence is TGTGCCAGCAGCCGCGACAGGGGGCGATCCTACGAGCAGTACGTC. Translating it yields CASSRDRGRSYEQYV.

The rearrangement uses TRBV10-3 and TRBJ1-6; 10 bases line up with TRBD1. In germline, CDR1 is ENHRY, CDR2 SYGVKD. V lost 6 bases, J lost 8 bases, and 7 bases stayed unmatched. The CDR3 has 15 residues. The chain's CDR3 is CAIRSGQGTDSPLHF. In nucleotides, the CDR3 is TGTGCCATCAGATCGGGACAGGGGACTGATTCACCCCTCCACTTT.

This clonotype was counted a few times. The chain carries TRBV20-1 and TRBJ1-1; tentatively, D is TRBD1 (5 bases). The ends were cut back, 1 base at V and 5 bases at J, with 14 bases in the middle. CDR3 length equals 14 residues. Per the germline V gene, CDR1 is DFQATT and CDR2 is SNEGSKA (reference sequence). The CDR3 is CSARGIGVRTEAFF. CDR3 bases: TGCAGTGCTAGAGGAATAGGGGTAAGGACTGAAGCTTTCTTT.

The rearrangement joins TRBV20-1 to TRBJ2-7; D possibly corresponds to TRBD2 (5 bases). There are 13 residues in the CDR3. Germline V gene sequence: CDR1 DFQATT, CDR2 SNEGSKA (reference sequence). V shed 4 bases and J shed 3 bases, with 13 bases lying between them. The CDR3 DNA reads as TGCAGTGCTACCATCGCGGGCCTCTACGAGCAGTACGTC. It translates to CSATIAGLYEQYV.

CDR3 in amino acids: CSARDGLDGTQYF. CDR3 in DNA: TGCAGTGCTAGAGATGGGCTAGATGGGACCCAGTACTTC. The chain combines TRBV20-1 with TRBJ2-5; D is unresolved. Germline V gene sequence: CDR1 DFQATT, CDR2 SNEGSKA (reference sequence). The CDR3 is 13 residues long. V was cut by 0 bases and J by 7 bases, with 12 bases left in between.

The CDR3 DNA follows: TGCGCCAGCAGCTTGGTGGCGGATATTTATGGCTACACCTTC. It specifies CASSLVADIYGYTF. The rearrangement joins TRBV5-1 to TRBJ1-2, with D unresolved. V lost 0 bases, J lost 5 bases, and 11 bases lay in between. Germline V gene sequence: CDR1 SGHRS, CDR2 YFSETQ. The CDR3 consists of 14 residues.

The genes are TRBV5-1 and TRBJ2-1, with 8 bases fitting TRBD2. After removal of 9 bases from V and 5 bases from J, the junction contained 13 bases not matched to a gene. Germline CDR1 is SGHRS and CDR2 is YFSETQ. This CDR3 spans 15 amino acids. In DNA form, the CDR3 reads TGCGCCACCTCGGCCGGGACTAGGACGAACAATGAGCAGTTCTTC. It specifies CATSAGTRTNNEQFF.

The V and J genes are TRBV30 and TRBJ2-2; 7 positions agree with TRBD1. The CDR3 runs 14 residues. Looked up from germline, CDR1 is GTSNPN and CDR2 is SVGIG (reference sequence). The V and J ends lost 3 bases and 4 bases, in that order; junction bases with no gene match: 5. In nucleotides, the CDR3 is TGTGCCTGGAGAACAGGGGTCGGCACCGGGGAGCTGTTTTTT. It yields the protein CAWRTGVGTGELFF.

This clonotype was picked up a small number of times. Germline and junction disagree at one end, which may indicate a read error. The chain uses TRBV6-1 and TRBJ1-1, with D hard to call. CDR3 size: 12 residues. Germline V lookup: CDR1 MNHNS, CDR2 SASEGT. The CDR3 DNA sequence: TGTGCCAGCAGCGAAGGACTAGGGGAAGCTTTCTTT. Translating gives CASSEGLGEAFF.

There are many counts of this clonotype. The CDR3 DNA is TGTGCCAGCAGTTATAGCGGGGTCTACAATGAGCAGTTCTTC. Its protein product is CASSYSGVYNEQFF. The J gene is TRBJ2-1, the V gene TRBV6-5; 8 bases map to TRBD2. The CDR3 is made up of 14 amino acids. In germline, CDR1 is MNHEY, CDR2 SVGAGI. Trimming took 3 bases from V and 3 from J; bases not matched to a gene: 1.

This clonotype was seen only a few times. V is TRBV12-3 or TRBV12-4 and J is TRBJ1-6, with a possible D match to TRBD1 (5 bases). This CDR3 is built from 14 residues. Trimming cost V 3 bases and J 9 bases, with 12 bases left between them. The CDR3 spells CASSFGDLSSPLHF. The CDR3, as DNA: TGTGCCAGCAGTTTTGGGGACCTTAGTTCACCCCTCCACTTT.

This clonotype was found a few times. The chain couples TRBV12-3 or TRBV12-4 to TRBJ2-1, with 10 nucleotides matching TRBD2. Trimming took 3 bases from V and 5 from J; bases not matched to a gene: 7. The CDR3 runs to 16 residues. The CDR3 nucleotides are TGTGCCAGCAGTTTCCCTAGCGGGAGCTTAGACAATGAGCAGTTCTTC. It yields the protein CASSFPSGSLDNEQFF.

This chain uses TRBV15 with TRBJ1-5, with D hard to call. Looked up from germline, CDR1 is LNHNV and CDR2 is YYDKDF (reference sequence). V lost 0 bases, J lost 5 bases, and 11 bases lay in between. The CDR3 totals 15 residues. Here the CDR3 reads CATSRDNRGDQPQHF. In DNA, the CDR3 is TGTGCCACCAGCAGAGATAATAGAGGAGATCAGCCCCAGCATTTT.

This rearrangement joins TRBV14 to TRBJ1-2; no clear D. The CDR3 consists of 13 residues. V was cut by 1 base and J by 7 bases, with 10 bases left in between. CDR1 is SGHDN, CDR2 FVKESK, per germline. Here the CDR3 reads CASSQGSAGGYTF. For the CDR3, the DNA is TGTGCCAGCAGCCAAGGGTCGGCAGGTGGCTACACCTTC.

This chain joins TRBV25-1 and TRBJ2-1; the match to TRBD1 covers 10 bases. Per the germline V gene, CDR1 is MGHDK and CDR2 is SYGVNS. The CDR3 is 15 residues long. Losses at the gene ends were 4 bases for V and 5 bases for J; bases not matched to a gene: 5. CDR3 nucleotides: TGTGCCAGCAGTGGGGCCGGGACAGGGGACAATGAGCAGTTCTTC. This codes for CASSGAGTGDNEQFF.

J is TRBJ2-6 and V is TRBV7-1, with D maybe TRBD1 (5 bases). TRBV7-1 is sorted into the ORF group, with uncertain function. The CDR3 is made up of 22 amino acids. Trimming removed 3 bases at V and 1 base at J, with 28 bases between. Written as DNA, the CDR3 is TGTGCCAGCAGCTCGATGGGTTGGACAAAACCCCCTCTGCTTTCTGGGGCCAACGTCCTGACTTTC. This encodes CASSSMGWTKPPLLSGANVLTF.

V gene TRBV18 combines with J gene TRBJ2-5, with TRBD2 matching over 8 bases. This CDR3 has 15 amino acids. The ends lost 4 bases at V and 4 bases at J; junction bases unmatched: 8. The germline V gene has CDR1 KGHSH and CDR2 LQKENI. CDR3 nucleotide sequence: TGTGCCAGCTCACGTTTTAGCGGGACTCCAGAGACCCAGTACTTC. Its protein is CASSRFSGTPETQYF.